This entry describes one TCR beta chain. CDR3 size: 18 residues. Germline V gene sequence: CDR1 SGHTA, CDR2 FQGNSA. The ends lost 3 bases at V and 0 bases at J; junction bases unmatched: 6. The data are from a study of T cell changes during pregnancy in multiple sclerosis. Generated by immunoSEQ multiplex PCR, the TCRdb table keeps only in-frame clones and is missing some. Here the sample spans tens of thousands of clones, around 90% being singletons. The TCR originated in a female donor with multiple sclerosis, enrolled in a pregnancy study. The chain couples TRBV7-2 to TRBJ2-3, with 13 bases aligning to TRBD2. Sequenced here: peripheral blood, sampled in the first trimester of pregnancy. CDR3 nucleotide sequence: TGTGCCAGCAGCTTGGGACTAGCGGGACCTCTTAGCACAGATACGCAGTATTTT. Protein: CASSLGLAGPLSTDTQYF. Full variable domain (rest looked up from reference TRBV7-2 and TRBJ2-3): GAGVSQSPSNKVTEKGKDVELRCDPISGHTALYWYRQSLGQGLEFLIYFQGNSAPDKSGLPSDRFSAERTGGSVSTLTIQRTQQEDSAVYLCASSLGLAGPLSTDTQYFGPGTRLTVL.